This T cell receptor beta chain was sequenced during a study of radiotherapy plus CTLA-4 blockade in lung cancer. The V segment lost 0 bases and the J segment 8 bases; nucleotides outside the gene matches: 22. This CDR3 is built from 22 residues. Germline V CDR1 and CDR2: KGHSY, FQNENV. Produced via immunoSEQ multiplex PCR; TCRdb's table is partial and in-frame only. The sample includes tens of thousands of clones, about 79% of them seen just once. Sample: peripheral blood, taken from a patient treated with radiotherapy plus ipilimumab. This TCR came from a human donor with non-small cell lung cancer that progressed on radiotherapy plus ipilimumab. V is TRBV16 and J is TRBJ2-1; 13 bases agree with TRBD2. CDR3 in DNA: TGTGCCAGCAGCCAATCCGCCGGGACTAGCGGGAAGACGAGACCTAATACGGATGAGCAGTTCTTC. Translated: CASSQSAGTSGKTRPNTDEQFF.